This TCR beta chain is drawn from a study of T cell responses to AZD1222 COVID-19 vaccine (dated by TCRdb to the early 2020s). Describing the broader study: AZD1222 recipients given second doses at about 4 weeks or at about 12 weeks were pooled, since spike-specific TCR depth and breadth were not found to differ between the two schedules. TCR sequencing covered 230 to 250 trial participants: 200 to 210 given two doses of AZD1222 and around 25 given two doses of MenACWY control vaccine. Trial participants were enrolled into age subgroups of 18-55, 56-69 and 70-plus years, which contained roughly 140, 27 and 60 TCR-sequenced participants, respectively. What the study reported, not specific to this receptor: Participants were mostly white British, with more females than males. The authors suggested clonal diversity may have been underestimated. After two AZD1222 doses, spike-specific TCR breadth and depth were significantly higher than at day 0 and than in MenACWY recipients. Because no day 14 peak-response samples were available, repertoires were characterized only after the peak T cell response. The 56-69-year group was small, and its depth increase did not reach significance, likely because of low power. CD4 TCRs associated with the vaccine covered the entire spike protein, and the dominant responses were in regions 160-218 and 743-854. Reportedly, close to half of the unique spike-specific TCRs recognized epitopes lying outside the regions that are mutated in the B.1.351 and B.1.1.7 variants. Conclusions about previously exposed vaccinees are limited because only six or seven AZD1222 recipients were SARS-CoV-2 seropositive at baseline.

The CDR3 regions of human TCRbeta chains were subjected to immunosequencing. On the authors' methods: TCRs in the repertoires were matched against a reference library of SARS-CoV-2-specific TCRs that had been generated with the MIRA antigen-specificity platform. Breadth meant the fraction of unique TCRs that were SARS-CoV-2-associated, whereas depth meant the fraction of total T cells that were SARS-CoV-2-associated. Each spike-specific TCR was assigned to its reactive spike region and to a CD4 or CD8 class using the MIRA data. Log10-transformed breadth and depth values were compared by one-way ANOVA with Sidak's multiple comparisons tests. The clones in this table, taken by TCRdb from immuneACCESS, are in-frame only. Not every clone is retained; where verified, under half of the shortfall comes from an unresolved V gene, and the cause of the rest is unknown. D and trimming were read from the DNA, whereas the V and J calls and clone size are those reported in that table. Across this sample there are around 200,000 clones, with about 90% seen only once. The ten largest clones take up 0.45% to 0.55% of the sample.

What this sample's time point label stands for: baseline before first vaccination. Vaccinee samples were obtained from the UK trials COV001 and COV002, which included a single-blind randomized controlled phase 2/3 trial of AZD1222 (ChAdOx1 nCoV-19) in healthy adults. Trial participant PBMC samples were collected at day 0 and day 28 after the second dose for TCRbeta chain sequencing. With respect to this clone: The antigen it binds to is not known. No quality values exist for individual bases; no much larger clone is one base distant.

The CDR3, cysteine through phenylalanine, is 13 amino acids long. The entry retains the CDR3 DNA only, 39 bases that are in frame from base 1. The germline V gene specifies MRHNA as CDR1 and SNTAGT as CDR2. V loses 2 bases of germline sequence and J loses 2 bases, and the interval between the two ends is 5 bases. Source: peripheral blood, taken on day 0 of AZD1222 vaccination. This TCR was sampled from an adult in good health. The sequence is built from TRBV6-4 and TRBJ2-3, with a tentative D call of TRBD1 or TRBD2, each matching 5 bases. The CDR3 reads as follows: CASSDGTTDTQYF. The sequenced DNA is TGTGCCAGCAGTGACGGGACCACAGATACGCAGTATTTT.